This T cell receptor beta chain was found in a study of T cell responses to AZD1222 COVID-19 vaccine. Notes on the study in general: The peak T cell response came first, and repertoires were sampled only after it. Most donors were white British and more were female, and clonal diversity was possibly underestimated. Spike-specific TCR breadth and depth went up after people got two AZD1222 doses.

Germline values: CDR1 SEHNR, CDR2 FQNEAQ (reference sequence). The CDR3 is 12 amino acids. Concerning this clone itself: No antigen is known for it.

Analyses pooled second doses at about 4 or about 12 weeks. Assay: immunoSEQ multiplex PCR; the TCRdb copy retains only in-frame clones and omits some. This table has fewer than 90,000 clones, just over 90% appearing once. The chain couples TRBV7-9 to TRBJ1-6; 7 bases agree with TRBD1. This sequence was found in an adult who received the AZD1222 COVID-19 vaccine. Sequencing used peripheral blood, obtained 28 days after the second AZD1222 dose. The CDR3 bases are TGTGCGTCAGGGACAGAAAATTCACCCCTCCACTTT. Translating gives CASGTENSPLHF. The whole variable domain, remainder taken from reference TRBV7-9 and TRBJ1-6, is DTGVSQNPRHKITKRGQNVTFRCDPISEHNRLYWYRQTLGQGPEFLTYFQNEAQLEKSRLLSDRFSAERPKGSFSTLEIQRTEQGDSAMYLCASGTENSPLHFGNGTRLTVT.